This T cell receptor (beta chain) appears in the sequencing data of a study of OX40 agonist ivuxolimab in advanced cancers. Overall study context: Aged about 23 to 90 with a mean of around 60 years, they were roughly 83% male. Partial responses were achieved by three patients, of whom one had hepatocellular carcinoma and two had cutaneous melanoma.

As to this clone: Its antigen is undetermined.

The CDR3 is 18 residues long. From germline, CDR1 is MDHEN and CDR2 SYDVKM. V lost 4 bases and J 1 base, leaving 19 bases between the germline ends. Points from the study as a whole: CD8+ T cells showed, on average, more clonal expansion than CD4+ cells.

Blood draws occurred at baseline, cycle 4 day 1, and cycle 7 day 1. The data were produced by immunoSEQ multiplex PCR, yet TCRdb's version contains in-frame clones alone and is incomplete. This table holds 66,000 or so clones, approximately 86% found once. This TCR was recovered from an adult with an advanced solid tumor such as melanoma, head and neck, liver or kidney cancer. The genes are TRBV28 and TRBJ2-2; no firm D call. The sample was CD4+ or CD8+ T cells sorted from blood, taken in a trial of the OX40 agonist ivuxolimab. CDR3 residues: CASSSPPPTVQNTGELFF. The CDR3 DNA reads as TGTGCCAGCAGTTCTCCACCTCCGACGGTTCAGAACACCGGGGAGCTGTTTTTT.